Below, 30 T cell receptor beta chains from the same sample are listed, as sequenced in a study of beta chain features in type 1 diabetes. Expressed TCRB transcripts were sequenced after all isolated RNA was converted to cDNA. Here immunoSEQ multiplex PCR was the method, and the copy in TCRdb shows in-frame clones only, minus some. The table includes around 340,000 clones, about 18% detected once. The specimen was naive CD4+ T cells from blood. These receptors all stem from a woman under 30 in good health.

The chain combines TRBV5-5 with TRBJ2-5; D ambiguous. Germline V gives CDR1 SGHKS, CDR2 YYEKEE (reference sequence). Between the trimmed V and J ends, which lost 1 base and 2 bases, there was a span of 6 bases. This CDR3 spans 13 amino acids. CDR3 amino acids: CASSLLLQETQYF. The CDR3 nucleotides are TGTGCCAGCAGCTTGTTACTACAAGAGACCCAGTACTTC.

Only a few counts were recorded for this clone. The chain employs TRBV6-1 and TRBJ2-7; 10 bases align to TRBD1. Trimming took 5 bases from V and 4 from J; bases not matched to a gene: 8. The germline gives CDR1 MNHNS, CDR2 SASEGT. The CDR3 contains 15 residues. This CDR3 reads CASSPGTGVRYEQYF. In DNA, the CDR3 is TGTGCCAGCAGTCCTGGGACAGGGGTGAGGTACGAGCAGTACTTC.

This clone was picked up a small number of times. This chain uses TRBV30 with TRBJ1-1; D is unresolved. This CDR3 is built from 13 residues. Germline loops: CDR1 GTSNPN, CDR2 SVGIG (reference sequence). Trimming shortened V by 3 bases and J by 0 bases, and 8 bases separated the two germline ends. The CDR3 DNA reads as TGTGCCTGGAGCGCCACAGTGAACACTGAAGCTTTCTTT. Its translation: CAWSATVNTEAFF.

There are a few counts of this clone. The CDR3, as DNA: TGTGCCAGCAGCCTCCTGACTAGCGGACCCTACGAGCAGTACTTC. Its protein is CASSLLTSGPYEQYF. The chain carries TRBV13 and TRBJ2-7; 9 nucleotides line up with TRBD2. Germline V gene data show CDR1 as PRHDT and CDR2 as FYEKMQ (reference sequence). This CDR3 is 15 amino acids long. J gave up 2 bases and V 5 bases, and 7 bases lay outside the gene matches.

A few counts support this clone. The genes are TRBV5-6 and TRBJ2-6, with TRBD1 as a possible D gene (6 bases). Trimming shortened V by 4 bases and J by 0 bases, and 11 bases separated the two germline ends. This CDR3 is built from 16 residues. The germline V gene encodes CDR1 SGHDT and CDR2 YYEEEE. The chain's CDR3 is CASSRTANSGANVLTF. As DNA, the CDR3 is TGTGCCAGCAGCAGGACAGCCAACTCTGGGGCCAACGTCCTGACTTTC.

This clone was counted a few times. The identical CDR3 is also encoded by other nucleotide sequences in the sample. J is TRBJ2-3 and V is TRBV7-2, with TRBD2 matching over 11 bases. Germline CDR1 SGHTA, CDR2 FQGNSA. This CDR3 comprises 16 residues. J gave up 1 base and V 1 base, and 1 base lay outside the gene matches. The CDR3 region is CASSLELAGGTDTQYF. The CDR3 coding sequence is TGTGCCAGCAGCTTAGAACTAGCGGGGGGCACAGATACGCAGTATTTT.

In this sample, this clone turned up a few times. This rearrangement joins TRBV5-1 to TRBJ2-3; D is unclear. CDR3 length: 16 residues. Germline V lookup: CDR1 SGHRS, CDR2 YFSETQ. V shed 0 bases and J shed 0 bases, with 11 bases lying between them. CDR3 nucleotides: TGCGCCAGCAGCTTGGCGGCTAGTGGGAGCACAGATACGCAGTATTTT. This translates into CASSLAASGSTDTQYF. The full variable domain, rest sourced from reference TRBV5-1 and TRBJ2-3, is KAGVTQTPRYLIKTRGQQVTLSCSPISGHRSVSWYQQTPGQGLQFLFEYFSETQRNKGNFPGRFSGRQFSNSRSEMNVSTLELGDSALYLCASSLAASGSTDTQYFGPGTRLTVL.

This sequence joins TRBV2 and TRBJ2-1; 7 positions match TRBD1. The ends lost 7 bases at V and 9 bases at J; junction bases unmatched: 18. The length of the CDR3 is 16 residues. In germline, CDR1 is SNHLY, CDR2 FYNNEI. This CDR3 reads CASIFNRGPTRSEQFF. The CDR3 DNA sequence: TGTGCCAGCATTTTTAACAGGGGCCCCACCAGGAGTGAGCAGTTCTTC. Complete variable domain (other parts from reference TRBV2 and TRBJ2-1): EPEVTQTPSHQVTQMGQEVILRCVPISNHLYFYWYRQILGQKVEFLVSFYNNEISEKSEIFDDQFSVERPDGSNFTLKIRSTKLEDSAMYFCASIFNRGPTRSEQFFGPGTRLTVL.

The rearrangement links TRBV18 to TRBJ2-2; the D gene is possibly TRBD1 (5 bases). Germline V gene lookup returns CDR1 KGHSH and CDR2 LQKENI. The CDR3 consists of 16 residues. The V and J ends lost 0 bases and 0 bases respectively, with 8 bases between them. The chain's CDR3 is CASSPPSGTNTGELFF. In DNA form, the CDR3 reads TGTGCCAGCTCACCACCGTCAGGGACGAACACCGGGGAGCTGTTTTTT. The full variable domain, in which reference TRBV18 and TRBJ2-2 provide the parts outside the CDR3, is NAGVMQNPRHLVRRRGQEARLRCSPMKGHSHVYWYRQLPEEGLKFMVYLQKENIIDESGMPKERFSAEFPKEGPSILRIQQVVRGDSAAYFCASSPPSGTNTGELFFGEGSRLTVL.

This clone has a handful of counts. The V and J genes are TRBV21-1 and TRBJ1-1. TRBV21-1 corresponds to a pseudogene. There are 15 residues in the CDR3. The CDR3 reads CASSKWESTDTEAFF. Here the CDR3 DNA reads TGTGCCAGCAGCAAATGGGAGTCCACTGACACTGAAGCTTTCTTT.

This clone was found a few times. The J gene is TRBJ2-6, the V gene TRBV2; tentatively, D is TRBD1 (5 bases). Germline V gene sequence: CDR1 SNHLY, CDR2 FYNNEI. The CDR3 totals 17 residues. Trimming removed 1 base at V and 1 base at J, with 11 bases between. The CDR3 loop reads CASSEGGRLSGANVLTF. CDR3 DNA: TGTGCCAGCAGTGAAGGGGGCCGGCTGTCTGGGGCCAACGTCCTGACTTTC. The full variable domain, its missing parts supplied by reference TRBV2 and TRBJ2-6, is EPEVTQTPSHQVTQMGQEVILRCVPISNHLYFYWYRQILGQKVEFLVSFYNNEISEKSEIFDDQFSVERPDGSNFTLKIRSTKLEDSAMYFCASSEGGRLSGANVLTFGAGSRLTVL.

There are a few counts of this clone. The chain has TRBV4-3 and TRBJ2-7; TRBD2 matches at 8 bases. Trimming cost V 4 bases and J 3 bases; bases outside gene matches: 11. Germline-derived CDR1 and CDR2 are LGHNA and YSLEER. This CDR3 contains 16 residues. The CDR3 spells CASSLGNSGARYEQYF. The DNA of the CDR3 is TGCGCCAGCAGCCTCGGGAATAGCGGGGCACGCTACGAGCAGTACTTC.

The rearrangement links TRBV29-1 to TRBJ1-1; tentative D call: TRBD1 (6 bases). This CDR3 region has 14 residues. The V end was cut by 3 bases, the J end by 0 bases, with 11 bases between. Germline loops: CDR1 SQVTM, CDR2 ANQGSEA. This chain's CDR3 is CSVEGQGLNTEAFF. The CDR3, as DNA: TGCAGCGTTGAGGGTCAGGGGCTGAACACTGAAGCTTTCTTT. The full variable domain, rest sourced from reference TRBV29-1 and TRBJ1-1, is SAVISQKPSRDICQRGTSLTIQCQVDSQVTMMFWYRQQPGQSLTLIATANQGSEATYESGFVIDKFPISRPNLTFSTLTVSNMSPEDSSIYLCSVEGQGLNTEAFFGQGTRLTVV.

The chain joins TRBV7-9 to TRBJ2-3; D gene unclear. CDR1 is SEHNR and CDR2 is FQNEAQ in the germline V gene (reference sequence). The V and J ends lost 5 bases and 7 bases respectively, with 22 bases between them. The CDR3 has 16 residues. CDR3 DNA: TGTGCCAGCAGCCACTTCAGAGGATCCTCAGTACATACGCAGTATTTT. This encodes CASSHFRGSSVHTQYF.

The chain links TRBV5-1 to TRBJ2-7; 9 nucleotides agree with TRBD1. V was pared by 1 base and J by 3 bases, with 2 bases of the junction left unmatched. This CDR3 has 14 amino acids. Germline V CDR1 and CDR2: SGHRS, YFSETQ. The CDR3 DNA reads as TGCGCCAGCAGCTTGAGGGACAGGGTCTACGAGCAGTACTTC. Amino acids: CASSLRDRVYEQYF.

This chain joins TRBV2 and TRBJ2-7, with 15 bases fitting TRBD2. The CDR3 contains 17 residues. V shed 2 bases and J 6 bases; nucleotides not matched to a gene: 8. Germline assignment: CDR1 SNHLY and CDR2 FYNNEI. DNA of the CDR3: TGTGCCAGCAGTGAAACGGGACTAGCGGGAGGTTCCGTCGAGCAGTACTTC. Amino acid sequence: CASSETGLAGGSVEQYF.

The CDR3 sequence is CASSVGTSGSKYEQYF. The CDR3 DNA is TGTGCCAGCAGCGTTGGGACTAGCGGGAGTAAATACGAGCAGTACTTC. This sequence joins TRBV11-2 and TRBJ2-7; TRBD2 agrees at 14 bases. This CDR3 has 16 amino acids. V trimming: 5 bases; J trimming: 4 bases; junction bases outside the gene matches: 7. Per the germline V gene, CDR1 is SGHAT and CDR2 is FQNNGV.

Only a few counts were recorded for this clone. The rearrangement joins TRBV30 to TRBJ2-5, with D perhaps matching TRBD1 (5 bases). The CDR3 runs to 11 residues. From germline, CDR1 is GTSNPN and CDR2 SVGIG (reference sequence). The ends were cut back, 1 base at V and 9 bases at J, with 9 bases in the middle. The CDR3 bases are TGTGCCTGGAGTGGGACCAGGGCCCAGTACTTC. It yields the protein CAWSGTRAQYF.

The chain has TRBV5-4 and TRBJ2-5, with 8 positions matching TRBD1. This CDR3 is 15 amino acids long. Trimming removed 2 bases from V and 5 bases from J; junction bases left unmatched: 8. The V gene's germline CDR1 is SGHNT and CDR2 YYREEE (reference sequence). CDR3 coding DNA: TGTGCCAGCAGCTTCCCGGACAGGGCCGGCGAGACCCAGTACTTC. It yields the protein CASSFPDRAGETQYF. Filled out from reference TRBV5-4 and TRBJ2-5, the complete variable domain reads ETGVTQSPTHLIKTRGQQVTLRCSSQSGHNTVSWYQQALGQGPQFIFQYYREEENGRGNFPPRFSGLQFPNYSSELNVNALELDDSALYLCASSFPDRAGETQYFGPGTRLLVL.

The V call is TRBV4-2, the J call TRBJ2-1, with 7 positions matching TRBD1. With 1 base clipped from V and 8 bases from J, the junction kept 5 bases outside the gene matches. The CDR3 totals 14 residues. CDR1 and CDR2 (germline): LGHNA, YNFKEQ. CDR3 nucleotides: TGTGCCAGCAGCCAAGGACAGGGTGTCGATGAGCAGTTCTTC. Translating gives CASSQGQGVDEQFF.

V usage is TRBV11-3 and J usage is TRBJ2-3; TRBD2 might be the D (5 bases). The CDR3 has 14 residues. The V gene's germline CDR1 is SGHNT and CDR2 YENEEA. V gave up 5 bases and J gave up 2 bases, with 11 bases separating them. The CDR3 loop is CASSGRDFTDTQYF. The CDR3 coding sequence is TGTGCCAGCAGCGGCCGGGATTTCACAGATACGCAGTATTTT.

This clone was detected a few times. The rearrangement uses TRBV10-3 and TRBJ2-7, with D tentatively TRBD1 (5 bases). The CDR3 is 14 residues long. Trimming removed 10 bases from V and 7 bases from J, with 23 bases in between. Germline V gene data show CDR1 as ENHRY and CDR2 as SYGVKD. The CDR3 loop is CATRSGISTEEQYF. The CDR3 DNA sequence: TGTGCCACCAGGTCAGGGATTTCCACAGAAGAGCAGTACTTC.

This rearrangement joins TRBV6-5 to TRBJ1-2; D may be TRBD1 (6 bases). The V end lost 5 bases, the J end lost 8 bases, and 15 bases lay between the germline ends. The CDR3 is made up of 13 amino acids. CDR1 is MNHEY, CDR2 SVGAGI, per germline. The CDR3 reads CASSLGSTGGYTF. The CDR3 DNA reads as TGTGCCAGCAGTCTAGGGTCCACAGGGGGCTACACCTTC.

The V gene is TRBV11-3, the J gene TRBJ1-2; 9 bases align to TRBD1. Trimming took 5 bases from V and 3 from J; bases not matched to a gene: 4. Germline CDR1 reads SGHNT; CDR2 reads YENEEA. The CDR3 covers 14 residues. The CDR3 DNA is TGTGCCAGCAGCACAAGACAGGGGGACTATGGCTACACCTTC. Translating gives CASSTRQGDYGYTF.

The chain joins TRBV5-1 to TRBJ2-5; 10 nucleotides line up with TRBD2. J was trimmed by 4 bases and V by 7 bases; bases with no gene match: 4. Germline CDR1 SGHRS, CDR2 YFSETQ. The CDR3 is 13 residues long. The CDR3 nucleotides read TGCGCCAGCGGGACTAGCGATGGAGAGACCCAGTACTTC. Translated: CASGTSDGETQYF.

The V and J genes are TRBV30 and TRBJ1-2; D ambiguous. CDR3 size: 13 residues. CDR1 GTSNPN and CDR2 SVGIG come from the germline V gene (reference sequence). Trimming left V 0 bases short and J 6 bases short, with 11 bases between. The CDR3 bases are TGTGCCTGGAGTGTACTTACGGGGAATGGCTACACCTTC. Its protein product is CAWSVLTGNGYTF.

This clone was picked up a small number of times. The chain employs TRBV5-1 and TRBJ1-2; maybe TRBD1 (6 bases). Germline CDR1 is SGHRS and CDR2 is YFSETQ. The CDR3 is 12 amino acids. Deletions cut 4 bases from V and 4 bases from J, with 8 bases between. In nucleotides, the CDR3 is TGCGCCAGCAGCATACAGGGCTATGGCTACACCTTC. Translating it yields CASSIQGYGYTF.

This clone appeared a few times. This rearrangement joins TRBV7-2 to TRBJ2-7, with D possibly matching TRBD1 (7 bases). The CDR3 is made up of 15 amino acids. Trimming left V 2 bases short and J 4 bases short, with 15 bases between. CDR1 and CDR2 from the germline V gene are SGHTA and FQGNSA. DNA of the CDR3: TGTGCCAGCAGCTTAAGAGGCGGGACAGAGTACGAGCAGTACTTC. It yields the protein CASSLRGGTEYEQYF.

Written as DNA, the CDR3 is TGTGCCAGTAGATGGCAGAAGAACACCGGGGAGCTGTTTTTT. This encodes CASRWQKNTGELFF. The chain joins TRBV19 to TRBJ2-2; D is uncertain. The CDR3 loop spans 14 amino acids. Deletions cut 6 bases from V and 1 base from J, with 9 bases between. Germline lookup yields CDR1 LNHDA and CDR2 SQIVND (reference sequence). The full variable domain, in which reference TRBV19 and TRBJ2-2 provide the parts outside the CDR3, is DGGITQSPKYLFRKEGQNVTLSCEQNLNHDAMYWYRQDPGQGLRLIYYSQIVNDFQKGDIAEGYSVSREKKESFPLTVTSAQKNPTAFYLCASRWQKNTGELFFGEGSRLTVL.

The chain uses TRBV21-1 and TRBJ1-5; the table gives TRBD1 as D, unverified against the DNA. TRBV21-1 corresponds to a pseudogene. The CDR3 sequence is 14 residues long. CDR3 DNA sequence: TGTGCCAGCAGCAAGAGACAGGCCAATCAGCCCCAGCATTTT. Translation: CASSKRQANQPQHF.